The 11 T cell receptor beta chains reported below all come from one sample, sequenced in a study of CD8+CD57+ T cells in acquired aplastic anemia. It was patients with CD8+CD57+ cell expansion by flow cytometry who were chosen for sequencing. Genomic DNA acted as the template from which TCR beta VDJ combination and CDR3 sequence profiling were carried out. TCRdb ran MiXCR on the reads and lists one entry per CDR3 protein. Of under 250,000 distinct CDR3 sequences detected, approximately 50% appear once; the ten largest clones hold about 7.8%. The sequencing sample was made of sorted CD4+, CD8+, or CD8+CD57+ T cells (not recorded which) from PBMCs. These receptor sequences come from a human donor with aplastic anemia.

This clonotype was detected many times. The chain joins TRBV7-9 to TRBJ1-1, with a weak D call TRBD1 (6 bases). The V end lost 5 bases, the J end lost 0 bases, and 10 bases lay between the germline ends. CDR3 length: 14 amino acids. Germline-derived CDR1 and CDR2 are SEHNR and FQNEAQ (reference sequence). The CDR3 loop reads CASSPGQMNTEAFF. The CDR3 DNA reads TGTGCCAGCAGCCCAGGACAGATGAACACTGAAGCTTTCTTT.

At least ten counts were recorded for this clonotype. The V gene is TRBV19, the J gene TRBJ2-1, with TRBD2 matching 9 bases. CDR3 length: 14 amino acids. Germline CDR1 reads LNHDA; CDR2 reads SQIVND (reference sequence). V lost 3 bases and J lost 3; bases outside the gene matches: 0. The CDR3 sequence: CASSMTSGYNEQFF. In DNA form, the CDR3 reads TGTGCCAGTAGTATGACTAGCGGCTACAATGAGCAGTTCTTC.

With respect to this clonotype: Germline is not matched at one junction end, which may reflect a read error. The rearrangement links TRBV15 to TRBJ2-2, with D perhaps matching TRBD1 (6 bases). The germline gives CDR1 LNHNV, CDR2 YYDKDF (reference sequence). This CDR3 spans 12 amino acids. The CDR3 DNA reads TGCGCCACCAGCACAGGACAGCGGGAGCTGTTTTTT. Residues: CATSTGQRELFF.

The rearrangement joins TRBV30 to TRBJ2-3; a possible D gene is TRBD2 (5 bases). This CDR3 has 14 residues. CDR1 GTSNPN and CDR2 SVGIG come from the germline V gene (reference sequence). The V and J ends lost 0 bases and 1 base respectively, with 8 bases between them. The CDR3 reads CAWSVAGGTDTQYF. The CDR3 DNA sequence: TGTGCCTGGAGTGTAGCCGGGGGCACAGATACGCAGTATTTT.

The V call is TRBV5-1, the J call TRBJ1-1; a possible D gene is TRBD1 (6 bases). Germline V CDR1 and CDR2: SGHRS, YFSETQ. The V and J ends lost 4 bases and 0 bases respectively, with 16 bases between them. This CDR3 is 16 amino acids long. CDR3 loop: CASSPAGGTMNTEAFF. CDR3 nucleotide sequence: TGCGCCAGCAGCCCAGCGGGGGGGACAATGAACACTGAAGCTTTCTTT. Full variable domain (rest looked up from reference TRBV5-1 and TRBJ1-1): KAGVTQTPRYLIKTRGQQVTLSCSPISGHRSVSWYQQTPGQGLQFLFEYFSETQRNKGNFPGRFSGRQFSNSRSEMNVSTLELGDSALYLCASSPAGGTMNTEAFFGQGTRLTVV.

This clonotype was seen more than once but under ten times. This chain uses TRBV29-1 with TRBJ2-1; 8 nucleotides line up with TRBD1. Germline-derived CDR1 and CDR2 are SQVTM and ANQGSEA. The CDR3 has 16 amino acids. J gave up 5 bases and V 1 base, and 10 bases lay outside the gene matches. DNA of the CDR3: TGCAGCGTTGAAGGCCACGGACAGGGCAAACACAATGAGCAGTTCTTC. Its protein product is CSVEGHGQGKHNEQFF.

V usage is TRBV7-3 and J usage is TRBJ2-1; D gene uncertain. The CDR3 extends over 16 amino acids. The germline V and J ends were trimmed by 5 bases and 3 bases, with 17 bases remaining between them. In germline, CDR1 is SGHTA, CDR2 FQGTGA. As DNA, the CDR3 is TGTGCCAGCAGCCCCGCTGGCATCGATCACTACAATGAGCAGTTCTTC. Protein sequence: CASSPAGIDHYNEQFF.

V gene TRBV29-1 combines with J gene TRBJ2-1, with 14 positions matching TRBD2. Germline assignment: CDR1 SQVTM and CDR2 ANQGSEA. CDR3 length equals 16 residues. After removal of 7 bases from V and 6 bases from J, the junction contained 11 bases not matched to a gene. As DNA, the CDR3 is TGCAGCGGACTAGGGGCGACTAGCGGGGGGGTCAATGAGCAGTTCTTC. Translated: CSGLGATSGGVNEQFF.

The chain carries TRBV19 and TRBJ2-7; D gene unclear. This CDR3 contains 15 residues. Germline CDR1 is LNHDA and CDR2 is SQIVND (reference sequence). V was pared by 6 bases and J by 0 bases, with 15 bases between. The CDR3 DNA follows: TGTGCCAGTAGCAGCCCCTACGGTAACTCCTACGAGCAGTACTTC. This codes for CASSSPYGNSYEQYF.

This clonotype has a count of ten or more. The chain couples TRBV12-3 or TRBV12-4 to TRBJ2-7; D may match TRBD1 or TRBD2 (5 bases each). This CDR3 is 14 amino acids long. V lost 3 bases, J lost 6 bases, and 15 bases lay in between. The CDR3 spells CASSFTGTEGEQYF. The CDR3 DNA is TGTGCCAGCAGTTTCACGGGGACCGAGGGCGAGCAGTACTTC.

This clonotype was seen only a few times. The V gene is TRBV29-1, the J gene TRBJ2-7, with D maybe TRBD1 (5 bases). The CDR3 extends over 13 amino acids. The germline V gene encodes CDR1 SQVTM and CDR2 ANQGSEA. Trimming took 4 bases from V and 5 from J, leaving 15 bases between them. The CDR3 here is CSVVVRVVNEQYF. The CDR3 DNA reads TGCAGCGTTGTAGTCAGGGTGGTAAACGAGCAGTACTTC.